This T cell receptor beta chain was sequenced for a study of vaccination effects on CD4 cells after COVID-19. Findings and limits, study-wide: Among infection- and vaccine-induced clones, marked clonal contraction occurred late after vaccination. Healthy vaccinees had only 1 of 255 vaccine-induced clones cross-react with common cold coronaviruses.

Profiling relied on immunoSEQ multiplex PCR, and the TCRdb table lists in-frame clones only, not all of them. Here the sample spans tens of thousands of clones, over 55% being singletons. The authors isolated CD4+ T cells after roughly eleven days of culture. Nucleocapsid antibodies were negative in the vaccine recipients, who had never had SARS-CoV-2 infection. About this clone: Its antigen is undetermined.

V lost 1 base, J lost 0 bases, and 5 bases stayed unmatched. Germline V gene lookup returns CDR1 SQVTM and CDR2 ANQGSEA. The CDR3 sequence is 16 residues long. Sequences were derived from CD4+ T cells from PBMCs cultured without peptide, sampled before COVID-19 vaccination. The rearrangement links TRBV29-1 to TRBJ2-7; 11 bases are shared with TRBD2. This TCR was sampled from a human donor who received a COVID-19 vaccine. CDR3 bases: TGCAGCGTTGAAGCCTTCGGGACTAGCGGCTCCTACGAGCAGTACTTC. Its protein is CSVEAFGTSGSYEQYF.